The 3 T cell receptor beta chains below all came from one sample that was sequenced in a study of CD8 T cells in Susac syndrome. Random hexamers were used to reverse transcribe 0.5 to 1 ug of RNA. TCRdb reanalysed the immunoSEQ multiplex PCR reads using MiXCR and keeps one entry per CDR3 protein. The data show about 210,000 distinct CDR3 sequences, with 95% seen just once and 0.095% held by the top ten. Material for sequencing was CD4+ T cells from PBMCs. The receptors were sampled from a human donor with multiple sclerosis.

This clonotype came up once. This rearrangement joins TRBV3-1 to TRBJ2-3; 12 bases fit TRBD2. The CDR3 length is 16 residues. Germline V gene lookup returns CDR1 LGHDT and CDR2 YNNKEL (reference sequence). Unmatched junction bases numbered 3, after V lost 2 bases and J lost 3 bases. The CDR3 bases are TGTGCCAGCAGCCAATGGACTAGCGGGGTTACAGATACGCAGTATTTT. This encodes CASSQWTSGVTDTQYF.

This chain connects TRBV27 to TRBJ2-3; perhaps TRBD1 as D (5 bases). Germline CDR1 reads MNHEY; CDR2 reads SMNVEV (reference sequence). V lost 3 bases and J lost 4, with 14 bases in between. The CDR3 contains 15 residues. CDR3 residues: CASSLIGARPDTQYF. CDR3 in DNA: TGTGCCAGCAGTTTGATAGGGGCTCGACCAGATACGCAGTATTTT.

The chain has TRBV30 and TRBJ1-3; D call uncertain. This CDR3 contains 13 residues. V was trimmed by 0 bases and J by 4 bases, leaving 7 bases between them. Germline values: CDR1 GTSNPN, CDR2 SVGIG (reference sequence). In DNA form, the CDR3 reads TGTGCCTGGAGTGTTCAACGAGGAAACACCATATATTTT. This gives the protein CAWSVQRGNTIYF.